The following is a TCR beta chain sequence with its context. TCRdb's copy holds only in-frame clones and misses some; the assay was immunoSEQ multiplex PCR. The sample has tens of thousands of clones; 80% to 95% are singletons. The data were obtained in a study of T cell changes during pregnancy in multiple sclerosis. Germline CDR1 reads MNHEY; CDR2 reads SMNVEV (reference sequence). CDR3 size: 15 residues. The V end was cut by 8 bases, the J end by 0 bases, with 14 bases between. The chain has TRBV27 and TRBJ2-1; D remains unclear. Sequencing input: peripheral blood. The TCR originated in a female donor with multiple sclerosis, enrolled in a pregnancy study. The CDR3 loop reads CASCSNGYSYNEQFF. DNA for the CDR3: TGTGCCAGCTGTTCAAACGGTTACTCCTACAATGAGCAGTTCTTC.